This T cell receptor beta chain was captured by sequencing in a study of shared clonotypes between healthy human individuals. The study, taken as a whole, reports: Larger richness was generally estimated for naive than memory subsets. The generation probabilities recorded for non-shared clonotypes fell below those of clonotypes shared by all four donors. Some naive CD4 clonotypes, roughly 4.7%, turned up in common across four donors.

Trimming cost V 2 bases and J 7 bases; bases outside gene matches: 14. This CDR3 has 17 amino acids. Germline loops: CDR1 MNHEY, CDR2 SMNVEV (reference sequence). TCRdb's table, derived via immunoSEQ multiplex PCR, lists solely in-frame clones and lacks some. Seen here are about 330,000 clones, about nine tenths observed once, and the top ten hold roughly 17%. As to this clone: Its antigen is unidentified.

This sequence joins TRBV27 and TRBJ2-3; 8 bases align to TRBD2. The TCR was taken from a man aged 18 to 30 in good health. Sequenced material: memory CD8+ T cells sorted from blood. Specified subset: CD45RO+ cells pooled with CCR7-negative TemRA cells. The CDR3: CASSLPPAGEGIHTQYF. The DNA for the CDR3 is TGTGCCAGCAGTTTACCGCCAGCGGGAGAGGGGATTCATACGCAGTATTTT.